Shown below are 32 T cell receptor beta chains from a single sample sequenced in a study of blood T cells in healthy people across ages. PCR was performed a second time for roughly 7 to 12 cycles using a sample-barcoded 5' primer and a J-beta primer mix. Each CDR3 protein gets one entry after TCRdb re-called the 5' RACE reads with MiXCR. The sample consists of roughly 700,000 distinct CDR3 sequences, just under 25% of them appearing once. The same data also went into a second study, on T cells of mothers and their children.

The specimen sequenced was blood. The receptors were gathered from a boy younger than 18 in good health.

The V call is TRBV7-9, the J call TRBJ2-5; 12 nucleotides align to TRBD2. This CDR3 spans 15 amino acids. V dropped 2 bases and J dropped 5; count of bases not matched to a gene: 3. Germline V gene lookup returns CDR1 SEHNR and CDR2 FQNEAQ (reference sequence). CDR3 sequence reads: CASSLLAGGHETQYF. CDR3 coding DNA: TGTGCCAGCAGCTTACTAGCGGGGGGGCACGAGACCCAGTACTTC.

The J gene is TRBJ2-5, the V gene TRBV7-3; possibly TRBD2 for D (5 bases). Near its end, the DNA agrees better with TRBJ2-1, so the J call may be wrong. Germline V gene data show CDR1 as SGHTA and CDR2 as FQGTGA. The CDR3 length is 12 residues. The CDR3 DNA follows: TGTGCCAGCAGCTTAATGGGAGATGAGCAGTTCTTC. It translates to CASSLMGDEQFF.

This clonotype was found a few times. The CDR3 DNA reads as TGTGCCAGCAGCGTAGAGGAAAACTATGGCTACACCTTC. Translated, it gives CASSVEENYGYTF. V and J are TRBV9 and TRBJ1-2; the D is unclear. V lost 0 bases, J lost 2 bases, and 5 bases lay in between. The CDR3 is made up of 13 amino acids. Germline loops: CDR1 SGDLS, CDR2 YYNGEE.

Only a few counts were recorded for this clonotype. In DNA, the CDR3 is TGTGCCAGCAGCATCCCCCTACTAGCGGGAGGACCCCAAGAGACCCAGTACTTC. This gives the protein CASSIPLLAGGPQETQYF. J is TRBJ2-5 and V is TRBV7-9; 12 nucleotides line up with TRBD2. Trimming at V came to 5 bases and at J to 1 base, leaving 11 bases not matched to a gene. The germline CDR1 and CDR2 sequences are SEHNR and FQNEAQ (reference sequence). CDR3 length equals 18 residues.

The chain recombines TRBV27 with TRBJ2-5; TRBD2 matches at 11 bases. CDR1 is MNHEY and CDR2 is SMNVEV in the germline V gene (reference sequence). CDR3 length equals 16 residues. V was clipped by 0 bases and J by 3 bases; unmatched bases: 3. This CDR3 is CASSLSASGRKETQYF. CDR3 nucleotides: TGTGCCAGCAGTTTATCGGCTAGCGGGAGGAAAGAGACCCAGTACTTC.

This rearrangement joins TRBV3-1 to TRBJ2-5; 8 positions agree with TRBD1. The J segment lost 5 bases and the V segment lost 4 bases, leaving 9 bases of the junction unmatched. The CDR3 consists of 15 residues. Germline CDR1 LGHDT, CDR2 YNNKEL (reference sequence). CDR3 nucleotides: TGTGCCAGCAGCCTAGACCAGGGGGCTCGGGAGACCCAGTACTTC. Its protein product is CASSLDQGARETQYF.

A few counts support this clonotype. The J gene is TRBJ2-7, the V gene TRBV2; weak D call: TRBD1 (5 bases). CDR3 size: 13 residues. V was clipped by 8 bases and J by 0 bases, with 11 bases between them. Germline V gives CDR1 SNHLY, CDR2 FYNNEI. CDR3 coding DNA: TGTGCCAGCCTACAGGACACCTCCTACGAGCAGTACTTC. Translated: CASLQDTSYEQYF.

V and J are TRBV7-2 and TRBJ2-7, with TRBD1 as a possible D gene (6 bases). This CDR3 spans 14 amino acids. Germline V gene sequence: CDR1 SGHTA, CDR2 FQGNSA. Trimming removed 5 bases from V and 3 bases from J, with 14 bases in between. The CDR3 loop is CASSQQGVVYEQYF. The CDR3 DNA reads as TGTGCCAGCAGCCAACAGGGAGTAGTCTACGAGCAGTACTTC.

This chain connects TRBV6-1 to TRBJ1-4, with no clear D. Per germline, CDR1 MNHNS and CDR2 SASEGT. Trimming pared 9 bases from V and 0 bases from J, leaving 17 bases between. The CDR3 spans 16 residues. In DNA, the CDR3 is TGTGCCAGTTTAATCGGGGAGGGAGCAACTAATGAAAAACTGTTTTTT. Its protein product is CASLIGEGATNEKLFF.

The chain carries TRBV10-3 and TRBJ2-3; D remains ambiguous. The V gene lost 5 bases and the J gene lost 11 bases, with 14 bases spanning the gap. CDR3 size: 12 residues. Germline CDR1 and CDR2: ENHRY and SYGVKD. The CDR3 loop reads CAISSMELQQYF. The CDR3 nucleotides are TGTGCCATCAGTTCGATGGAGTTGCAGCAGTATTTT.

This clonotype was recorded a few times. The rearrangement links TRBV29-1 to TRBJ1-1; D unresolved. CDR3 length: 13 amino acids. The germline V gene encodes CDR1 SQVTM and CDR2 ANQGSEA. V lost 5 bases and J 1 base, leaving 11 bases between the germline ends. CDR3 in DNA: TGCAGCGTTTTGATAGGAGCGAACACTGAAGCTTTCTTT. This sequence encodes CSVLIGANTEAFF.

This clonotype was detected a few times. The genes are TRBV28 and TRBJ2-1, with D perhaps matching TRBD1 (5 bases). Near its end, the DNA agrees better with TRBJ2-7, so the J call may be wrong. CDR3 length: 17 amino acids. In germline, CDR1 is MDHEN, CDR2 SYDVKM. The CDR3: CASSLPTALGNPREQYF. As DNA, the CDR3 is TGTGCCAGCAGTTTACCGACAGCTTTAGGAAATCCCCGAGAGCAGTACTTC.

The chain couples TRBV12-5 to TRBJ1-1, with D perhaps TRBD1 (5 bases). Germline V gene data show CDR1 as LGHNT and CDR2 as FRNRAP. With 6 bases removed from V and 0 bases from J, the gap between germline ends came to 11 bases. This CDR3 comprises 14 residues. The chain's CDR3 is CASGWDGLNTEAFF. The CDR3 DNA follows: TGTGCTAGTGGGTGGGACGGATTGAACACTGAAGCTTTCTTT.

Worth noting for this clonotype: A read error may be the cause here, since a much bigger clone is one base away. CDR3 sequence (DNA): TGTGCCAGCAGTCCCCGGGCCCTCTACGAGCAGTACTTC. This translates into CASSPRALYEQYF. The gene calls are TRBV6-6 and TRBJ2-7; D gene uncertain. The V gene's germline CDR1 is MNHNY and CDR2 SVGAGI (reference sequence). The V end lost 5 bases, the J end lost 3 bases, and 11 bases lay between the germline ends. The CDR3 loop spans 13 amino acids.

For the CDR3, the DNA is TGCAGTGCTAACCCCGGGACAGGAGAACTTGGATACTCTGGAAACACCATATATTTT. Protein sequence: CSANPGTGELGYSGNTIYF. This sequence joins TRBV20-1 and TRBJ1-3; TRBD1 agrees at 8 bases. The germline gives CDR1 DFQATT, CDR2 SNEGSKA (reference sequence). J lost 0 bases, V lost 4 bases, and 17 bases had no gene match. CDR3 size: 19 residues.

This clonotype turned up a few times. The chain employs TRBV5-1 and TRBJ2-3, with D perhaps assigned TRBD1 or TRBD2 (6 bases each). Trimming left V 4 bases short and J 5 bases short, with 20 bases between. This CDR3 region has 16 residues. The germline CDR1 and CDR2 sequences are SGHRS and YFSETQ. Here the CDR3 DNA reads TGCGCCAGCAGCCAGGGGATAGGGAGGTTGGGAGATACGCAGTATTTT. Its translation is CASSQGIGRLGDTQYF.

The chain combines TRBV29-1 with TRBJ2-5; 9 bases are shared with TRBD2. This CDR3 has 14 amino acids. After removal of 5 bases from V and 5 bases from J, the junction contained 9 bases not matched to a gene. Germline CDR1 is SQVTM and CDR2 is ANQGSEA. Written as DNA, the CDR3 is TGCAGCGTTAGCGGGAGGTTGAGGTTTGAGACCCAGTACTTC. It translates to CSVSGRLRFETQYF.

J is TRBJ2-1 and V is TRBV7-9; either TRBD1 or TRBD2 may supply D (6 bases each). This CDR3 is built from 15 residues. Between the trimmed V and J ends, which lost 3 bases and 3 bases, there was a span of 12 bases. The germline gives CDR1 SEHNR, CDR2 FQNEAQ (reference sequence). In DNA form, the CDR3 reads TGTGCCAGCAGCTTCCCGGGGGCGGGCTACAATGAGCAGTTCTTC. This sequence encodes CASSFPGAGYNEQFF.

The chain employs TRBV25-1 and TRBJ1-2; D gene ambiguous. CDR3 length equals 15 residues. Germline V gene data show CDR1 as MGHDK and CDR2 as SYGVNS. V lost 6 bases and J 2 bases, leaving 16 bases between the germline ends. CDR3: CASRASGRENYGYTF. DNA for the CDR3: TGTGCCAGCAGGGCCTCGGGAAGGGAGAACTATGGCTACACCTTC.

A few counts support this clonotype. This rearrangement joins TRBV4-3 to TRBJ2-7; 8 bases are a match to TRBD1. The trim removed 0 bases at V and 3 bases at J, leaving 4 bases unmatched. The germline CDR1 and CDR2 sequences are LGHNA and YSLEER. The CDR3 runs 15 residues. The CDR3 DNA reads TGCGCCAGCAGCCAAGACAGGGGGCCCCTCTACGAGCAGTACTTC. Protein sequence: CASSQDRGPLYEQYF.

V gene TRBV14 combines with J gene TRBJ1-4; TRBD1 agrees at 7 bases. The germline V gene has CDR1 SGHDN and CDR2 FVKESK. The CDR3 covers 15 residues. Trimming removed 4 bases from V and 4 bases from J; junction bases left unmatched: 6. The CDR3 protein is CASSLLGQLNEKLFF. Here the CDR3 DNA reads TGTGCCAGCAGCCTACTGGGACAGCTTAATGAAAAACTGTTTTTT.

Worth noting for this clonotype: Compared with germline, one end of the junction differs, possibly owing to a read error. The chain has TRBV7-3 and TRBJ2-1; 8 positions match TRBD1. CDR3 length: 13 amino acids. Germline CDR1 is SGHTA and CDR2 is FQGTGA. Here the CDR3 DNA reads TGTGCCAGCAGCTTGACAGGGGAGAATGAGAAGTTCTTC. It translates to CASSLTGENEKFF.

This chain joins TRBV12-3 or TRBV12-4 and TRBJ2-5, with 8 bases fitting TRBD1. V shed 6 bases and J 4 bases; nucleotides not matched to a gene: 4. The CDR3 contains 13 residues. The CDR3 reads CASRLTGVETQYF. Here the CDR3 DNA reads TGTGCCAGCAGGCTGACAGGGGTAGAGACCCAGTACTTC.

A few counts support this clonotype. This chain links TRBV7-9 with TRBJ2-7, with 9 bases that match TRBD2. With V trimmed by 1 base and J by 7 bases, 2 bases remained unmatched. Germline V gene lookup returns CDR1 SEHNR and CDR2 FQNEAQ (reference sequence). This CDR3 has 13 residues. In DNA, the CDR3 is TGTGCCAGCAGCTTAGGACTAGCGGAAGAGCAGTACTTC. It translates to CASSLGLAEEQYF.

This chain connects TRBV9 to TRBJ2-2; D is undetermined. Germline V lookup: CDR1 SGDLS, CDR2 YYNGEE. V was cut by 4 bases and J by 1 base, with 5 bases left in between. The CDR3 totals 13 residues. The CDR3 sequence is CASSNQNTGELFF. For the CDR3, the DNA is TGTGCCAGCAGCAATCAGAACACCGGGGAGCTGTTTTTT.

The chain is built from TRBV12-3 or TRBV12-4 and TRBJ2-1; D remains unclear. Trimming left V 8 bases short and J 13 bases short, with 12 bases between. The CDR3 consists of 10 residues. The CDR3 protein is CASGLRPQFF. For the CDR3, the DNA is TGTGCCAGCGGGCTACGCCCACAGTTCTTC.

This chain joins TRBV2 and TRBJ2-7, with a possible D match to TRBD2 (5 bases). Between the trimmed V and J ends, which lost 7 bases and 6 bases, there was a span of 10 bases. Germline V gene sequence: CDR1 SNHLY, CDR2 FYNNEI. This CDR3 is built from 11 residues. In nucleotides, the CDR3 is TGTGCCAGCACCATAGAGGGCGAGCAGTACTTC. This gives the protein CASTIEGEQYF.

The rearrangement links TRBV20-1 to TRBJ2-5, with TRBD1 as a possible D gene (5 bases). Germline assignment: CDR1 DFQATT and CDR2 SNEGSKA (reference sequence). This CDR3 has 14 residues. The ends were cut back, 5 bases at V and 0 bases at J, with 13 bases in the middle. The DNA of the CDR3 is TGCAGTGCTCCCGACGTCAGGGACCAAGAGACCCAGTACTTC. This translates into CSAPDVRDQETQYF.

The J gene is TRBJ2-7, the V gene TRBV28; no definite D call. Germline V gene sequence: CDR1 MDHEN, CDR2 SYDVKM. Trimming pared 6 bases from V and 5 bases from J, leaving 14 bases between. The CDR3 loop spans 13 amino acids. The CDR3 region has the DNA TGTGCCAGCAGCCTCGGTCGGACCCACGAGCAGTACTTC. It codes for CASSLGRTHEQYF.

The genes are TRBV6-1 and TRBJ2-2, with TRBD1 matching 7 bases. V lost 0 bases, J lost 6 bases, and 10 bases stayed unmatched. The CDR3 runs to 17 residues. Germline CDR1 and CDR2: MNHNS and SASEGT. CDR3 sequence reads: CASSEAGNRGKSGELFF. The CDR3 DNA follows: TGTGCCAGCAGTGAAGCGGGGAACAGGGGAAAGTCCGGGGAGCTGTTTTTT.

The gene calls are TRBV20-1 and TRBJ1-2; 7 nucleotides match TRBD1. The germline CDR1 and CDR2 sequences are DFQATT and SNEGSKA (reference sequence). The CDR3 has 13 amino acids. V gave up 4 bases and J gave up 6 bases; unmatched junction bases: 8. CDR3 amino acids: CSANRDSVDGYTF. CDR3 bases: TGCAGTGCTAACCGGGACAGCGTGGATGGCTACACCTTC.

The rearrangement uses TRBV3-1 and TRBJ2-4; no clear D gene. This CDR3 has 14 residues. CDR1 and CDR2 from the germline V gene are LGHDT and YNNKEL (reference sequence). V was clipped by 0 bases and J by 0 bases, with 3 bases between them. This chain's CDR3 is CASSQELAKNIQYF. CDR3 DNA: TGTGCCAGCAGCCAAGAGCTAGCCAAAAACATTCAGTACTTC.